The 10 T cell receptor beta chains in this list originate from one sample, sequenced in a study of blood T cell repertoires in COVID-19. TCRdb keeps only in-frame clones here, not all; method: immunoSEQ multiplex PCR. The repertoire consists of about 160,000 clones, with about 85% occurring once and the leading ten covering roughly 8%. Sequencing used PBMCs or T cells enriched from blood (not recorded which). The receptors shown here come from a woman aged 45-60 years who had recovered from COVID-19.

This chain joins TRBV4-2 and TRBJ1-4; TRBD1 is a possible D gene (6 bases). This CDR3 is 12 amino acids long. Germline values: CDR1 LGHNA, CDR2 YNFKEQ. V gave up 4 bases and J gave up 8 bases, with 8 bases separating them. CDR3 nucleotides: TGTGCCAGCAGCCTTGACAGGGAAAAACTGTTTTTT. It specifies CASSLDREKLFF.

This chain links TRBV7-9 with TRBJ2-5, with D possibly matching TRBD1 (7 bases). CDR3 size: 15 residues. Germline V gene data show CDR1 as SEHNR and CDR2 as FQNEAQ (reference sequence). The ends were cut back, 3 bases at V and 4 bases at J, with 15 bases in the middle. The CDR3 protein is CASSFPLQGGETQYF. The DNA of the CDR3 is TGTGCCAGCAGCTTCCCCTTGCAGGGGGGAGAGACCCAGTACTTC.

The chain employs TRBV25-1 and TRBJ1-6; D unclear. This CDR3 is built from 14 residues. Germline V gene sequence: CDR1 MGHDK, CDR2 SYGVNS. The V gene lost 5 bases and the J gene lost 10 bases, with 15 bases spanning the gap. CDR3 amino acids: CASSPTARPSPLHF. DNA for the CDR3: TGTGCCAGCAGTCCCACGGCGAGGCCATCACCCCTCCACTTT.

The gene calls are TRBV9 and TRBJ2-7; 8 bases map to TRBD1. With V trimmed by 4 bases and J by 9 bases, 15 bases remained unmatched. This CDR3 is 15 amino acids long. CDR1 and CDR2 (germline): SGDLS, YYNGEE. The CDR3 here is CASSTGGGTGSAQYF. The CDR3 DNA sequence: TGTGCCAGCAGCACTGGAGGGGGGACAGGATCGGCGCAGTACTTC.

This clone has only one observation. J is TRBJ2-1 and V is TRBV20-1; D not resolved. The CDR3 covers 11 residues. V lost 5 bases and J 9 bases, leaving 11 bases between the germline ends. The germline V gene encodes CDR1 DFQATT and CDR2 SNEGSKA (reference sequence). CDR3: CSALSRVEQFF. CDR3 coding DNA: TGCAGTGCTCTCTCCCGGGTTGAGCAGTTCTTC.

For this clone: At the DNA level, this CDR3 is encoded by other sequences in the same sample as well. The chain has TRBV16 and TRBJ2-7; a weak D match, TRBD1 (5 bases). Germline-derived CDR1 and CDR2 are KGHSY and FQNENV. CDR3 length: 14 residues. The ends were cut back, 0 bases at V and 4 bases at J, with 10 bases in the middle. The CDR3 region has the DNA TGTGCCAGCAGCCAATCGAGCCAGGGTTACGAGCAGTACTTC. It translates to CASSQSSQGYEQYF.

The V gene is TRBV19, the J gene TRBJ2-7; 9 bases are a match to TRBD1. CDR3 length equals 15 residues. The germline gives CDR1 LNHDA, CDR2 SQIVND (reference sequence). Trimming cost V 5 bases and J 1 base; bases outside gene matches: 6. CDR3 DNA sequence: TGTGCCAGTAGTGCCCCGGGACAGGGTTCCTACGAGCAGTACTTC. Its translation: CASSAPGQGSYEQYF.

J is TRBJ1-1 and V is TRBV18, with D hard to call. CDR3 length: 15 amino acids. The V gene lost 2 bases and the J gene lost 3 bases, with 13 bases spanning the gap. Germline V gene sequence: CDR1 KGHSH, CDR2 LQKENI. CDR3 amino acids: CASSPNWEADTEAFF. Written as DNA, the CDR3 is TGTGCCAGCTCACCAAACTGGGAAGCGGACACTGAAGCTTTCTTT.

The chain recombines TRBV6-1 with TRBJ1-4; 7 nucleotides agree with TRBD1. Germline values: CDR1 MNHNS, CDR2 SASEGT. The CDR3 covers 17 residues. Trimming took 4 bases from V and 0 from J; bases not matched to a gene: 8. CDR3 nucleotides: TGTGCCAGCAGTGGGAAACAGGGGCTTGCAACTAATGAAAAACTGTTTTTT. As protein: CASSGKQGLATNEKLFF.

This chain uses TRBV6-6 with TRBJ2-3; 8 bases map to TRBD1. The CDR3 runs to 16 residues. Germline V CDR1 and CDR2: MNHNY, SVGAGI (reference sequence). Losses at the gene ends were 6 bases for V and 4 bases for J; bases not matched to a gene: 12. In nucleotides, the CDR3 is TGTGCCAGCAGGGCCCGGGACAGGCTACAAGCAGATACGCAGTATTTT. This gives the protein CASRARDRLQADTQYF.